This T cell receptor beta chain originates from a study of CD8+ T cells in alopecia areata. Study at large: Twice a day, 5 to 10 mg of oral tofacitinib was administered to treated patients.

Details on this clone: Its target is unknown.

Study results and limitations: Many expanded lesional clones persisted during tofacitinib (in both scalp and blood). Significant decreases in scalp clonality and expanded CD8+ clones followed tofacitinib treatment. Higher clonality and more expanded CD8+ clones appeared in lesional than normal scalp.

Germline loops: CDR1 SQVTM, CDR2 ANQGSEA. The CDR3 consists of 11 residues. The ends were cut back, 7 bases at V and 0 bases at J, with 6 bases in the middle. Treatment: oral pan-JAK inhibitor, 5-10 mg twice daily. Reverse transcription of extracted RNA yielded cDNA, which provided the sequencing template. This table comes from immunoSEQ multiplex PCR, and its TCRdb copy is limited to in-frame clones, with some not included. The sample has around 200,000 clones, about three fifths seen once. The input for sequencing was CD4+ T cells sorted from blood, taken at week 4, from a patient treated with tofacitinib. This chain connects TRBV29-1 to TRBJ1-1; no firm D call. The source of this sequence is a human donor with alopecia areata. As DNA, the CDR3 is TGCAGCGCCCACATGAACACTGAAGCTTTCTTT. Translating gives CSAHMNTEAFF.